This T cell receptor (beta chain) emerged from a study of T cells in tuberculosis. Sorting used thawed, overnight-rested PBMC stained with anti-CD3, a viability dye and GMM-loaded CD1B tetramer. C32 glucose monomycolate from Rhodococcus equi was loaded onto the CD1B tetramers. Tetramer-sorted PBMC had been CD14 monocyte-depleted before freezing. From each donor, approximately 100,000 tetramer-negative cells were sorted. Using immunoSEQ multiplex PCR, the repertoire was profiled, and TCRdb retains in-frame clones only, with some absent. The data contain 85,000 to 100,000 clones, more than 75% of them seen just once; the ten biggest clones take up about 1.9%. Trimming pared 5 bases from V and 3 bases from J, leaving 13 bases between. Germline values: CDR1 SEHNR, CDR2 FQNEAQ (reference sequence). The CDR3 contains 14 residues.

Input material: CD1b-GMM tetramer-negative cells sorted from PBMCs. The TCR sequence derives from an adult woman with latent tuberculosis. V and J are TRBV7-9 and TRBJ1-1, with D possibly matching TRBD1 (6 bases). This chain's CDR3 is CASSPTQGDTEAFF. CDR3 nucleotides: TGTGCCAGCAGCCCAACACAGGGCGACACTGAAGCTTTCTTT.